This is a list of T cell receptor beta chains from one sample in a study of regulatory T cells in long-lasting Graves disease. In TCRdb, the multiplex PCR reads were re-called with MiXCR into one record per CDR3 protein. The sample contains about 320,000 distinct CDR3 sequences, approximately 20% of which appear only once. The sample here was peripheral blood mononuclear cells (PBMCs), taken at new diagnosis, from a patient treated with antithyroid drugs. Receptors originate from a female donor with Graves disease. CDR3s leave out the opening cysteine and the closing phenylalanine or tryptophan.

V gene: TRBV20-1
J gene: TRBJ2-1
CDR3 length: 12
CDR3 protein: SATPLAGFNEQF

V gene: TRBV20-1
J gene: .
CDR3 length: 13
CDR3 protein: SASGSIWERGEQF

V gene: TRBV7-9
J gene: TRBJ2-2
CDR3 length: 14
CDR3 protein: ASRKEGGQNTGELF

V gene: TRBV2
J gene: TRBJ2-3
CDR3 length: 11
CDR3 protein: ASLGYVTDTQY

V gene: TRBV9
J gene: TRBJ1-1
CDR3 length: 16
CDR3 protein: ASSVNSNMDRMNTEAF

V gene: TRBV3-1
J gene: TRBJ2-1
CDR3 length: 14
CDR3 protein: ASSQELRTGNNEQS

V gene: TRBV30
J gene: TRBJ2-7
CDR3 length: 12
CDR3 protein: AWSVGQFLYEQY

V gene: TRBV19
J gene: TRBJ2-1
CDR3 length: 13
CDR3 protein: ASSITGQGLNEQF

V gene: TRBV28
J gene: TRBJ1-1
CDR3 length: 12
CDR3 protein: ASSPGQEDTEAF

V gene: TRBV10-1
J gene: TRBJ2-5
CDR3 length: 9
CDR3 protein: ASSDGETQY

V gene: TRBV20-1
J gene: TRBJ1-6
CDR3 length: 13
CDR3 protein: SARDDARGDSPLH

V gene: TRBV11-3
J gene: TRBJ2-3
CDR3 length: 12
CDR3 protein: ASSLDPTTDTQY

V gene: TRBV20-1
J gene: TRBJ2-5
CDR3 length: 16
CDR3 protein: SARSGLASIGYQETQY

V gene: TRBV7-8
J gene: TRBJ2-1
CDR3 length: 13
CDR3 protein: ASSTDRGRLNEQF

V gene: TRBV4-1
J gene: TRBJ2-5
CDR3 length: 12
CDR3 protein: ASSQLWGEETQY

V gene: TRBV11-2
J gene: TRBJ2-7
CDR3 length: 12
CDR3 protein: ASSSTRDNYEQY

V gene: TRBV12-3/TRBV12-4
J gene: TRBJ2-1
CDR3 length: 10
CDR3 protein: ASSLGGKGQF

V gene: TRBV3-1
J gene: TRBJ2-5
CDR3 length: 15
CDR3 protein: ASSQELTSGNIGTQY

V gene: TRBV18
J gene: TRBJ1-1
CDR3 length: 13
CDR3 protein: ASSRLGRANTEAF

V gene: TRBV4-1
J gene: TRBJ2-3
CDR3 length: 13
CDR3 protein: ASSQRTESTDTQY

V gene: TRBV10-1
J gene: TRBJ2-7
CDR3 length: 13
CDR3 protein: ASSEFTGTTYEQY

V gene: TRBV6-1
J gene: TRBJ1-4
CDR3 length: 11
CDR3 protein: ASNPGQTEKLF

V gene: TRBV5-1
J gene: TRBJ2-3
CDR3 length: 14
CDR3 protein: ASRGLTLPSTDTQY

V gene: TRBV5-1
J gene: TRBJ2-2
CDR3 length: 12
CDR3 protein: ASSSLRGAGELF

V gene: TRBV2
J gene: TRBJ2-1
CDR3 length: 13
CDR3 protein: ASSDGTGDRDEQF

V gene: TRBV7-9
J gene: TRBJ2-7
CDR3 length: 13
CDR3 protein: ASSYDSKRSYEQY

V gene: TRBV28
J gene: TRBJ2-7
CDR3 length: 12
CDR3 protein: ASSPRTTSYEQY

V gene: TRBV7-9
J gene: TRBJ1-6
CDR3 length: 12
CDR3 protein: ASSLQGADSPLH

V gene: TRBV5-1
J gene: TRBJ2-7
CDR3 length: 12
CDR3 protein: ASSLGTGRYEQY

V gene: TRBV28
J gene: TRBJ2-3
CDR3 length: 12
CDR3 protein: ATDSGPSTDTQY

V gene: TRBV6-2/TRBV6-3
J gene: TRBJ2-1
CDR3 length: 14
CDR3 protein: ASSILAGGGYNEQF

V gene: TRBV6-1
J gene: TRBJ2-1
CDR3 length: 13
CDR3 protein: ASSAFRGTYNEQF

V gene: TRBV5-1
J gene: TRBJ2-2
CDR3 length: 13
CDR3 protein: ASSFSLASPGELF

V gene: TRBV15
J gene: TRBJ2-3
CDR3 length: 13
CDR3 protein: ATSRVQGASDTQY

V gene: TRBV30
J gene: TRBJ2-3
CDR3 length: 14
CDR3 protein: AWRGTSGRGESTQY

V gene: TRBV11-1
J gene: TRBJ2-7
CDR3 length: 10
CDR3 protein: ASGRGEGKQY

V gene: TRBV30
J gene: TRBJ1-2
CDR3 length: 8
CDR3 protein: AWAHEGYT

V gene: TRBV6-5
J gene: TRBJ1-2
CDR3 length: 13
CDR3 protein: ASSYMRRDGYGYT

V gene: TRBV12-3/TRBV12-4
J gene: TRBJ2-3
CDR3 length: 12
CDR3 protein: ASSRQGGTDTQY

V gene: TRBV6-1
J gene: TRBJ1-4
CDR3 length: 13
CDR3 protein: ASSEPAATNEKLF

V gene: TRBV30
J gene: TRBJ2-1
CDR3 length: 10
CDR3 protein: AWSLLGAEQF

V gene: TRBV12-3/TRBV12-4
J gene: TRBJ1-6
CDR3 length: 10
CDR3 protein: ASSFSPSPLH

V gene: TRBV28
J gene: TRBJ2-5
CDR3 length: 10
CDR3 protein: ASSSPPGTQY

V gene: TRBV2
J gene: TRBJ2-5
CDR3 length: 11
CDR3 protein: ASSEDKQETQY

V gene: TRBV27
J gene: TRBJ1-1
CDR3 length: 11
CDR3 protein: ASSSRRGDEAF

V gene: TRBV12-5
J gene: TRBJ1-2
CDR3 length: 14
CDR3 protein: ASGPTQGSKGYGYT

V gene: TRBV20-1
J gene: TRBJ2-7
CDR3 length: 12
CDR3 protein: SARLDGSFYEQY

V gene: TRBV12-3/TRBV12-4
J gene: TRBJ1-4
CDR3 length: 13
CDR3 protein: ASSSLRSTNEKLF

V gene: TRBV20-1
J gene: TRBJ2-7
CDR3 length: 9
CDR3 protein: SASPDYEQY

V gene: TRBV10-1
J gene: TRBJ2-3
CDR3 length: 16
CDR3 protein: ASSESGGLAGEWGTQY